Below, 27 T cell receptor beta chains from the same sample are listed, as sequenced in a study of a mutant IDH1 vaccine in newly diagnosed glioma. Sequencing used immunoSEQ multiplex PCR; TCRdb keeps in-frame clones, though not all of them. The sample carries about 34,000 clones, approximately 87% recorded once. Which antigens these TCRs recognize remains unknown. Time point given: week 47, end of study. Topical imiquimod accompanied each vaccine dose, which consisted of 300 ug of mutant IDH1 20-mer peptide. The source material was PBMCs, sampled from a glioma patient whose treatment included an IDH1 peptide vaccine. The source of these receptors is a woman in her 30s with glioma.

J is TRBJ2-7 and V is TRBV4-3; maybe TRBD1 (5 bases). CDR1 is LGHNA and CDR2 is YSLEER in the germline V gene. CDR3 length: 13 residues. Trimming pared 8 bases from V and 0 bases from J, leaving 11 bases between. CDR3 in DNA: TGCGCCAGCGCCCCAGGGTTCTCCTACGAGCAGTACTTC. Its translation: CASAPGFSYEQYF.

The chain joins TRBV19 to TRBJ2-7; D is perhaps TRBD1 (6 bases). This CDR3 is 16 amino acids long. Germline-derived CDR1 and CDR2 are LNHDA and SQIVND (reference sequence). V was cut by 5 bases and J by 0 bases, with 17 bases left in between. CDR3 bases: TGTGCCAGTAGTCGACCAGGGGCAACGATCTCCTACGAGCAGTACTTC. Translating it yields CASSRPGATISYEQYF.

The V and J genes are TRBV7-2 and TRBJ1-2; possibly TRBD1 for D (6 bases). The CDR3 totals 12 residues. V lost 4 bases to trimming and J lost 4 bases, with 7 bases between them. Germline V lookup: CDR1 SGHTA, CDR2 FQGNSA. The CDR3 region is CASSSDSYGYTF. DNA of the CDR3: TGTGCCAGCAGCTCGGACAGCTATGGCTACACCTTC.

The chain joins TRBV5-4 to TRBJ1-2; D uncertain. V was trimmed by 2 bases and J by 3 bases, leaving 8 bases between them. This CDR3 comprises 13 residues. Germline V gene lookup returns CDR1 SGHNT and CDR2 YYREEE (reference sequence). CDR3 protein: CASSFGRDYGYTF. CDR3 DNA: TGTGCCAGCAGCTTCGGGCGCGACTATGGCTACACCTTC.

The chain joins TRBV5-6 to TRBJ2-7, with D unclear. Between the trimmed V and J ends, which lost 1 base and 2 bases, there was a span of 7 bases. The germline V gene has CDR1 SGHDT and CDR2 YYEEEE. The CDR3 is 13 residues long. As DNA, the CDR3 is TGTGCCAGCAGCTTGATCGCAGCCTACGAGCAGTACTTC. Translation: CASSLIAAYEQYF.

The chain joins TRBV27 to TRBJ1-1; D possibly corresponds to TRBD1 (6 bases). The CDR3 covers 12 residues. Germline CDR1 MNHEY, CDR2 SMNVEV (reference sequence). With 4 bases removed from V and 6 bases from J, the gap between germline ends came to 9 bases. The CDR3 here is CASSSRQAEAFF. In DNA, the CDR3 is TGTGCCAGCAGTTCCCGACAGGCTGAAGCTTTCTTT.

The chain has TRBV5-1 and TRBJ1-2; a weak D match, TRBD1 (6 bases). V was trimmed by 2 bases and J by 8 bases, leaving 16 bases between them. The CDR3 is made up of 14 amino acids. CDR1 and CDR2 (germline): SGHRS, YFSETQ. In nucleotides, the CDR3 is TGCGCCAGCAGCTTATTTACGGGGGCTGAAGGCTACACCTTC. It translates to CASSLFTGAEGYTF. Based on the CDR3 plus reference TRBV5-1 and TRBJ1-2, the full variable domain is KAGVTQTPRYLIKTRGQQVTLSCSPISGHRSVSWYQQTPGQGLQFLFEYFSETQRNKGNFPGRFSGRQFSNSRSEMNVSTLELGDSALYLCASSLFTGAEGYTFGSGTRLTVV.

The CDR3 reads CATLGEGNTGELFF. The CDR3 nucleotides are TGTGCCACCCTGGGTGAGGGGAACACCGGGGAGCTGTTTTTT. The J gene is TRBJ2-2, the V gene TRBV6-1; tentatively, D is TRBD2 (5 bases). Trimming removed 10 bases at V and 1 base at J, with 13 bases between. The germline gives CDR1 MNHNS, CDR2 SASEGT. This CDR3 region has 14 residues.

This chain links TRBV19 with TRBJ1-2, with a possible D match to TRBD1 (6 bases). This CDR3 has 14 amino acids. V was trimmed by 2 bases and J by 4 bases, leaving 11 bases between them. CDR1 and CDR2 from the germline V gene are LNHDA and SQIVND (reference sequence). CDR3 amino acids: CASSINRDRYGYTF. DNA for the CDR3: TGTGCCAGTAGTATAAACAGGGATCGCTATGGCTACACCTTC.

The chain has TRBV9 and TRBJ2-7; unclear D gene. The germline CDR1 and CDR2 sequences are SGDLS and YYNGEE. CDR3 size: 15 residues. Trimming removed 0 bases at V and 3 bases at J, with 13 bases between. The CDR3 sequence: CASSVVGSRDYEQYF. CDR3 sequence (DNA): TGTGCCAGCAGCGTAGTTGGGTCCCGAGACTACGAGCAGTACTTC. The variable domain in full, completed from reference TRBV9 and TRBJ2-7, reads DSGVTQTPKHLITATGQRVTLRCSPRSGDLSVYWYQQSLDQGLQFLIQYYNGEERAKGNILERFSAQQFPDLHSELNLSSLELGDSALYFCASSVVGSRDYEQYFGPGTRLTVT.

The gene calls are TRBV6-1 and TRBJ1-6; 10 bases match TRBD1. CDR1 MNHNS and CDR2 SASEGT come from the germline V gene. The CDR3 runs to 15 residues. With 6 bases clipped from V and 10 bases from J, the junction kept 9 bases outside the gene matches. This CDR3 reads CASRPLTGGSSPLHF. The DNA of the CDR3 is TGTGCCAGCAGACCCCTGACAGGGGGCAGCTCACCCCTCCACTTT.

The J gene is TRBJ2-5, the V gene TRBV7-2, with 9 bases that match TRBD1. Germline V gene data show CDR1 as SGHTA and CDR2 as FQGNSA. The length of the CDR3 is 15 residues. The V and J ends lost 4 bases and 5 bases, in that order; junction bases with no gene match: 8. DNA for the CDR3: TGTGCCAGCAGCTCCCGACAGGGGGTAGTCGAGACCCAGTACTTC. Translating it yields CASSSRQGVVETQYF.

CDR3 residues: CASSPRGGNQPQHF. CDR3 sequence (DNA): TGTGCCAGCAGCCCCAGGGGGGGCAATCAGCCCCAGCATTTT. The V call is TRBV2, the J call TRBJ1-5; 7 positions agree with TRBD1. V dropped 6 bases and J dropped 2; count of bases not matched to a gene: 4. Per the germline V gene, CDR1 is SNHLY and CDR2 is FYNNEI. The CDR3 contains 14 residues.

This clone was detected once. The germline gene is not matched at one end of the junction; a read error may be the cause. V usage is TRBV7-2 and J usage is TRBJ1-2; 8 positions agree with TRBD1. The CDR3 runs to 15 residues. From germline, CDR1 is SGHTA and CDR2 FQGNSA. CDR3 region: CASSPPGQGNSGYTF. DNA for the CDR3: TGTGCCAGCAGCCCCCCTGGACAGGGAAACTCTGGCTACACCTTC.

CDR3 in amino acids: CASSLEGQPYNSPLHF. The CDR3 region has the DNA TGTGCCAGCAGCTTGGAGGGACAGCCATATAATTCACCCCTCCACTTT. The chain employs TRBV7-6 and TRBJ1-6; 7 positions match TRBD1. This CDR3 has 16 amino acids. Germline CDR1 and CDR2: SGHVS and FNYEAQ. After removal of 3 bases from V and 4 bases from J, the junction contained 6 bases not matched to a gene.

The chain recombines TRBV30 with TRBJ2-3; 7 nucleotides match TRBD1. Germline V gene sequence: CDR1 GTSNPN, CDR2 SVGIG (reference sequence). The CDR3 extends over 12 amino acids. Here the CDR3 reads CASTDRQDTQYF. As DNA, the CDR3 is TGTGCTTCAACGGACAGGCAAGATACGCAGTATTTT.

This sequence joins TRBV18 and TRBJ1-1, with a tentative D call TRBD1 (5 bases). Trimming left V 9 bases short and J 4 bases short, with 18 bases between. CDR3 length equals 14 residues. Germline V gene data show CDR1 as KGHSH and CDR2 as LQKENI. As DNA, the CDR3 is TGTGCCAGTTCCCGGCAGGGTAAGGGCACTGAAGCTTTCTTT. Protein sequence: CASSRQGKGTEAFF.

This chain links TRBV9 with TRBJ2-5; the D gene is possibly TRBD2 (5 bases). The CDR3 totals 11 residues. From germline, CDR1 is SGDLS and CDR2 YYNGEE. V gave up 3 bases and J gave up 5 bases, with 5 bases separating them. CDR3 region: CASSGGETQYF. The CDR3 nucleotides are TGTGCCAGCAGCGGCGGGGAGACCCAGTACTTC.

This sequence joins TRBV6-1 and TRBJ1-2, with D perhaps TRBD1 (5 bases). Looked up from germline, CDR1 is MNHNS and CDR2 is SASEGT. The CDR3 is 13 amino acids. V lost 6 bases, J lost 8 bases, and 16 bases lay in between. CDR3 sequence reads: CASRIRDSYGYTF. CDR3 nucleotides: TGTGCCAGCAGGATCCGGGACTCCTACGGCTACACCTTC.

The gene calls are TRBV5-1 and TRBJ2-1, with 12 bases lining up with TRBD2. The CDR3 extends over 17 amino acids. From germline, CDR1 is SGHRS and CDR2 YFSETQ. Trimming cost V 5 bases and J 0 bases; bases outside gene matches: 6. The CDR3 is CASSFTSGGSSYNEQFF. The CDR3 DNA follows: TGCGCCAGCAGTTTTACTAGCGGGGGGAGCTCCTACAATGAGCAGTTCTTC. The full variable domain, its missing parts supplied by reference TRBV5-1 and TRBJ2-1, is KAGVTQTPRYLIKTRGQQVTLSCSPISGHRSVSWYQQTPGQGLQFLFEYFSETQRNKGNFPGRFSGRQFSNSRSEMNVSTLELGDSALYLCASSFTSGGSSYNEQFFGPGTRLTVL.

This chain uses TRBV4-1 with TRBJ2-1, with D possibly called TRBD1 or TRBD2 (5 bases each). There are 18 residues in the CDR3. Per germline, CDR1 MGHRA and CDR2 YSYEKL. V was trimmed by 1 base and J by 8 bases, leaving 24 bases between them. The CDR3 reads CASSQAGAYLALEHEQFF. CDR3 coding DNA: TGCGCCAGCAGCCAAGCCGGGGCCTACCTGGCCTTAGAGCATGAGCAGTTCTTC.

The chain joins TRBV10-2 to TRBJ1-5; no clear D. There are 10 residues in the CDR3. Germline V lookup: CDR1 WSHSY, CDR2 SAAADI. Trimming took 8 bases from V and 9 from J, leaving 8 bases between them. The chain's CDR3 is CASPVGPQHF. The CDR3 DNA is TGCGCCAGCCCGGTAGGGCCCCAGCATTTT.

The J gene is TRBJ1-2, the V gene TRBV12-5; D is ambiguous. This CDR3 is 13 amino acids long. V dropped 4 bases and J dropped 4 bases, with 10 bases sitting between them. Germline CDR1 and CDR2: LGHNT and FRNRAP. The CDR3 protein is CASGSPSFYGYTF. In nucleotides, the CDR3 is TGTGCTAGTGGTTCCCCCAGTTTCTATGGCTACACCTTC.

V usage is TRBV11-2 and J usage is TRBJ2-2; unclear D gene. Germline CDR1 is SGHAT and CDR2 is FQNNGV. The CDR3 loop spans 15 amino acids. V lost 0 bases and J 5 bases, leaving 10 bases between the germline ends. CDR3 DNA sequence: TGTGCCAGCAGCTTAGACCCCCATTGGACCGGGGAGCTGTTTTTT. Its protein is CASSLDPHWTGELFF.

The V gene is TRBV6-6, the J gene TRBJ2-1; a weak D match, TRBD1 (5 bases). Deletions cut 0 bases from V and 5 bases from J, with 11 bases between. This CDR3 has 15 amino acids. Germline V gene data show CDR1 as MNHNY and CDR2 as SVGAGI (reference sequence). The CDR3 spells CASSYSLRQNNEQFF. The CDR3 nucleotides are TGTGCCAGCAGTTACTCACTCCGACAGAACAATGAGCAGTTCTTC.

The V call is TRBV5-1, the J call TRBJ1-2, with a weak D call TRBD1 (5 bases). The ends were cut back, 1 base at V and 6 bases at J, with 10 bases in the middle. Germline values: CDR1 SGHRS, CDR2 YFSETQ. The CDR3 runs 13 residues. The CDR3 here is CASSLHNRNGYTF. The CDR3 DNA reads TGCGCCAGCAGCTTGCACAACAGGAATGGCTACACCTTC.

The chain combines TRBV19 with TRBJ1-1, with D tentatively TRBD1 (6 bases). Deletions cut 3 bases from V and 1 base from J, with 12 bases between. This CDR3 is built from 15 residues. Germline CDR1 and CDR2: LNHDA and SQIVND (reference sequence). CDR3 DNA: TGTGCCAGTAGTATTCGGGGGCTGGAGAACACTGAAGCTTTCTTT. This codes for CASSIRGLENTEAFF.